Listed here are 13 T cell receptor beta chains from one sample, sequenced in a study of beta chain features in type 1 diabetes. All of the isolated RNA was reverse transcribed, so expressed TCRB transcripts were sequenced. TCRdb's table, derived via immunoSEQ multiplex PCR, lists solely in-frame clones and lacks some. The data hold hundreds of thousands of clones, with over 10% observed a single time. The sequenced material came from naive CD4+ T cells from blood. The receptors shown here come from a man aged 18 to 35 in good health.

J is TRBJ1-2 and V is TRBV19, with D maybe TRBD1 (6 bases). This CDR3 spans 13 amino acids. V was clipped by 7 bases and J by 5 bases, with 14 bases between them. Looked up from germline, CDR1 is LNHDA and CDR2 is SQIVND (reference sequence). The CDR3 region has the DNA TGTGCCAGTACCCTGGACAGACGATATGGCTACACCTTC. Encoded protein: CASTLDRRYGYTF. Full variable domain (rest looked up from reference TRBV19 and TRBJ1-2): DGGITQSPKYLFRKEGQNVTLSCEQNLNHDAMYWYRQDPGQGLRLIYYSQIVNDFQKGDIAEGYSVSREKKESFPLTVTSAQKNPTAFYLCASTLDRRYGYTFGSGTRLTVV.

The chain couples TRBV5-1 to TRBJ2-1, with D tentatively TRBD1 (5 bases). V lost 0 bases and J lost 2, with 15 bases in between. CDR3 size: 17 residues. Germline CDR1 reads SGHRS; CDR2 reads YFSETQ. The CDR3 region has the DNA TGCGCCAGCAGCTTGGTTTTTGGGGCAGATGCCTACAATGAGCAGTTCTTC. Encoded protein: CASSLVFGADAYNEQFF.

The genes are TRBV9 and TRBJ1-4; the D gene is possibly TRBD1 (5 bases). Trimming stripped 0 bases from V and 8 bases from J, with 11 bases between. The CDR3 has 14 amino acids. CDR1 and CDR2 (germline): SGDLS, YYNGEE. The CDR3 bases are TGTGCCAGCAGCGTAGCGCAGGGAAGAGAAAAACTGTTTTTT. Protein: CASSVAQGREKLFF.

The rearrangement uses TRBV14 and TRBJ2-3; no definite D call. The CDR3 totals 16 residues. V gave up 7 bases and J gave up 5 bases, with 22 bases separating them. CDR1 and CDR2 (germline): SGHDN, FVKESK. The CDR3 reads CASTQSPSPFRDTQYF. DNA for the CDR3: TGTGCCAGCACCCAGTCGCCGAGCCCATTCCGAGATACGCAGTATTTT. The full variable domain, its missing parts supplied by reference TRBV14 and TRBJ2-3, is EAGVTQFPSHSVIEKGQTVTLRCDPISGHDNLYWYRRVMGKEIKFLLHFVKESKQDESGMPNNRFLAERTGGTYSTLKVQPAELEDSGVYFCASTQSPSPFRDTQYFGPGTRLTVL.

This clone showed up just a few times. The chain is built from TRBV6-5 and TRBJ2-7; 7 bases line up with TRBD1. Germline assignment: CDR1 MNHEY and CDR2 SVGAGI. V lost 5 bases, J lost 2 bases, and 3 bases stayed unmatched. The CDR3 spans 13 residues. CDR3 bases: TGTGCCAGCAGTAGGGGGCGAACCTACGAGCAGTACTTC. Residues: CASSRGRTYEQYF.

The V gene is TRBV6-4, the J gene TRBJ2-1; 10 nucleotides agree with TRBD2. Germline CDR1 MRHNA, CDR2 SNTAGT. The CDR3 spans 16 residues. With 3 bases clipped from V and 6 bases from J, the junction kept 8 bases outside the gene matches. This CDR3 reads CASSDLVLAGANEQFF. CDR3 DNA: TGTGCCAGCAGTGATCTGGTGCTAGCGGGGGCCAATGAGCAGTTCTTC.

This clone was counted only a few times. The V call is TRBV30, the J call TRBJ1-5, with D unresolved. V gave up 0 bases and J gave up 6 bases, with 9 bases separating them. There are 13 residues in the CDR3. Looked up from germline, CDR1 is GTSNPN and CDR2 is SVGIG (reference sequence). CDR3 residues: CAWSVLSSQPQHF. The CDR3 DNA follows: TGTGCCTGGAGTGTACTATCCAGTCAGCCCCAGCATTTT.

This clone was counted between two and nine times. The rearrangement uses TRBV30 and TRBJ1-6; 11 nucleotides match TRBD1. The CDR3 contains 11 residues. CDR1 and CDR2 (germline): GTSNPN, SVGIG (reference sequence). After removal of 5 bases from V and 14 bases from J, the junction contained 2 bases not matched to a gene. CDR3 amino acids: CAWGQGATLHF. The DNA of the CDR3 is TGTGCCTGGGGACAGGGGGCAACCCTCCACTTT.

This clone was seen ten or more times. The rearrangement uses TRBV23-1 and TRBJ2-1; D might be TRBD2 (5 bases). TRBV23-1 is marked as an open reading frame, function uncertain. The CDR3 has 18 residues. The V gene lost 2 bases and the J gene lost 0 bases, with 17 bases spanning the gap. Here the CDR3 DNA reads TGCGCCAGCAGTCAAGGCGGGTCGGAGAGTAGCTCCTACAATGAGCAGTTCTTC. Its protein product is CASSQGGSESSSYNEQFF.

V gene TRBV7-2 combines with J gene TRBJ2-7; no definite D call. The length of the CDR3 is 16 residues. From germline, CDR1 is SGHTA and CDR2 FQGNSA. Trimming took off 0 bases at V and 2 bases at J, with 14 bases between the two ends. In nucleotides, the CDR3 is TGTGCCAGCAGCTTAGCGATGAGAAGCTCGGCCTACGAGCAGTACTTC. Protein product: CASSLAMRSSAYEQYF.

This clone came up many times. J is TRBJ2-7 and V is TRBV29-1; no firm D call. Looked up from germline, CDR1 is SQVTM and CDR2 is ANQGSEA. CDR3 length: 12 amino acids. The V end lost 1 base, the J end lost 4 bases, and 8 bases lay between the germline ends. The CDR3 sequence: CSVEGAGYEQYF. The CDR3 region has the DNA TGCAGCGTTGAAGGGGCAGGATACGAGCAGTACTTC.

Only a few counts were recorded for this clone. This chain connects TRBV6-6 to TRBJ2-5; possible D gene TRBD1, 5 bases. The germline V gene has CDR1 MNHNY and CDR2 SVGAGI (reference sequence). V was cut by 2 bases and J by 3 bases, with 10 bases left in between. The CDR3 loop spans 14 amino acids. The DNA of the CDR3 is TGTGCCAGCAGTTACATAGGCAGGGAAGAGACCCAGTACTTC. This gives the protein CASSYIGREETQYF.

This clone was recorded at least ten times. V and J are TRBV30 and TRBJ1-5, with D perhaps matching TRBD1 (6 bases). Trimming removed 1 base at V and 11 bases at J, with 15 bases between. CDR1 and CDR2 (germline): GTSNPN, SVGIG (reference sequence). The CDR3 loop spans 13 amino acids. Written as DNA, the CDR3 is TGTGCCTGGAGTGCACAGGGTGTTGGGTCCCAGCATTTT. Encoded protein: CAWSAQGVGSQHF.